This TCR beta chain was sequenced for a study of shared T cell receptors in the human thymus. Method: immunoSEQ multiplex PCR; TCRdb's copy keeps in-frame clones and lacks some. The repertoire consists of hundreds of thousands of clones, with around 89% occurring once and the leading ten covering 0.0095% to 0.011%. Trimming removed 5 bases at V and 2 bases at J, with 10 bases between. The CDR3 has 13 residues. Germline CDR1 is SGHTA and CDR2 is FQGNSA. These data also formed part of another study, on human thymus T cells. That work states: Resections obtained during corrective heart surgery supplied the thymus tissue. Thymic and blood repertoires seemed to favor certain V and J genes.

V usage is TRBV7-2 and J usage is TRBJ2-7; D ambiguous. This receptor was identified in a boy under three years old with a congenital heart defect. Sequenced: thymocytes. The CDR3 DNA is TGTGCCAGCAGCCACGACTTTCCCTACGAGCAGTACTTC. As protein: CASSHDFPYEQYF.